These T cell receptor beta chains were read from a single sample in a study of blood T cell repertoires in COVID-19. TCRdb's copy holds only in-frame clones and misses some; the assay was immunoSEQ multiplex PCR. This sample carries 250,000 or so clones, 80% to 90% of them seen once, and the ten largest clones take approximately 3.4%. Sequenced material: PBMCs or T cells enriched from blood (not recorded which). The receptors shown here come from a woman aged 40-49 years who had been exposed to COVID-19. Each CDR3 is given with its conserved first and last residue.

J gene: TRBJ2-1; V gene: TRBV7-3; CDR3 protein: CASSLTLVEPLEQFF
J gene: TRBJ1-1; V gene: TRBV6-1; CDR3 protein: CASSDYRAGIFGEAFF
J gene: TRBJ1-2; V gene: TRBV28; CDR3 protein: CASRGGKLNYGYTF
J gene: TRBJ1-4; V gene: TRBV19; CDR3 protein: CASSIGPYRGNEKLFF
J gene: TRBJ2-7; V gene: TRBV28; CDR3 protein: CASSLLKEHPYEQYF
J gene: TRBJ1-3; V gene: TRBV18; CDR3 protein: CASSPYTGQDSGNTIYF
J gene: TRBJ1-6; V gene: TRBV7-2; CDR3 protein: CASSLVRSSYNSPLHF
J gene: TRBJ1-2; V gene: TRBV7-2; CDR3 protein: CASSFQRQGGNYGYTF
J gene: TRBJ2-1; V gene: TRBV3-1/TRBV3-2; CDR3 protein: CASSQDPGLYNEQFF
J gene: TRBJ1-5; V gene: TRBV9; CDR3 protein: CASSAQDRGGQPQHF
J gene: TRBJ2-3; V gene: TRBV6-2/TRBV6-3; CDR3 protein: CASSYPPAGEITDTQYF
J gene: TRBJ2-1; V gene: TRBV16; CDR3 protein: CASSLQGQGRSNEQFF
J gene: TRBJ2-3; V gene: TRBV6-5; CDR3 protein: CASRAGGSTDTQYF
J gene: TRBJ1-2; V gene: TRBV12-3/TRBV12-4; CDR3 protein: CASSLAGYGYTF
J gene: TRBJ1-2; V gene: TRBV10-1; CDR3 protein: CASSDSSRDRGRGGYTF
J gene: TRBJ2-5; V gene: TRBV28; CDR3 protein: CASNEYQETQYF
J gene: TRBJ2-1; V gene: TRBV5-3; CDR3 protein: CARRTDCPRFF
J gene: TRBJ2-1; V gene: TRBV27; CDR3 protein: CASSSQGVGSFDEQFF
J gene: TRBJ2-3; V gene: TRBV27; CDR3 protein: CASRRPGLSDTQYF
J gene: TRBJ1-2; V gene: TRBV12-5; CDR3 protein: CASGGTVYGYTF
J gene: TRBJ2-5; V gene: TRBV11-3; CDR3 protein: CASSLGQGKETQYF
J gene: TRBJ1-4; V gene: TRBV28; CDR3 protein: CASSLSGTNEKLFF
J gene: TRBJ1-4; V gene: TRBV7-2; CDR3 protein: CASSLAHNEKLFF
J gene: TRBJ1-4; V gene: TRBV5-1; CDR3 protein: CASSLTGGSEKLFF
J gene: TRBJ2-3; V gene: TRBV5-1; CDR3 protein: CASSYRNTQYF
J gene: TRBJ1-1; V gene: TRBV9; CDR3 protein: CASSRQGISTEAFF
J gene: TRBJ2-3; V gene: TRBV9; CDR3 protein: CASSATSGGPTTTQYF
J gene: TRBJ2-2; V gene: TRBV11-3; CDR3 protein: CASSLELAATGELFF
J gene: TRBJ1-1; V gene: TRBV2; CDR3 protein: CASGQGLGMRTEAFF
J gene: TRBJ2-7; V gene: TRBV24-1; CDR3 protein: CATSDPQGNEQYF
J gene: TRBJ2-1; V gene: TRBV11-3; CDR3 protein: CASSPRTSGGEQFF
J gene: TRBJ1-5; V gene: TRBV4-3; CDR3 protein: CASSQGVKSNQPQHF
J gene: TRBJ2-5; V gene: TRBV27; CDR3 protein: CASSPTTIRGQETQYF
J gene: TRBJ2-2; V gene: TRBV5-1; CDR3 protein: CASSQDPGQGNTGELFF
J gene: TRBJ2-7; V gene: TRBV27; CDR3 protein: CASSGTLPSYEQYF
J gene: TRBJ2-5; V gene: TRBV18; CDR3 protein: CASSPLTSGGAETQYF
J gene: TRBJ2-7; V gene: TRBV28; CDR3 protein: CASMVGLGGGSSYEQYF
J gene: TRBJ2-1; V gene: TRBV28; CDR3 protein: CASRVTTGSDEQFF
J gene: TRBJ2-3; V gene: TRBV7-9; CDR3 protein: CASSGGTSGMYTDTQYF
J gene: TRBJ1-2; V gene: TRBV10-3; CDR3 protein: CAISLPGGRSYTF
J gene: TRBJ2-5; V gene: TRBV5-4; CDR3 protein: CASSGGTSGGAQETQYF
J gene: TRBJ2-3; V gene: TRBV9; CDR3 protein: CASSVAPRFTRGDTQYF
J gene: TRBJ2-5; V gene: TRBV20-1; CDR3 protein: CSAIESPQETQYF
J gene: TRBJ2-1; V gene: TRBV18; CDR3 protein: CASSPLTGESTNNEQFF
J gene: TRBJ2-3; V gene: TRBV29-1; CDR3 protein: CSVGDRGHRDTQYF
J gene: TRBJ2-4; V gene: TRBV4-3; CDR3 protein: CASSQVLQTNIQYF
J gene: TRBJ1-2; V gene: TRBV7-2; CDR3 protein: CATSLQTEFYGYTF
J gene: TRBJ1-2; V gene: TRBV4-2; CDR3 protein: CASSQDVRTDNGYTF
J gene: TRBJ2-2; V gene: TRBV27; CDR3 protein: CASSLFNYLTGELFF
J gene: TRBJ1-2; V gene: TRBV7-8; CDR3 protein: CASSLRGLNGYTF
J gene: TRBJ1-5; V gene: TRBV7-6; CDR3 protein: CASSLGHNQPQHF
J gene: TRBJ2-2; V gene: TRBV24-1; CDR3 protein: CATSPSGKAGELFF
J gene: TRBJ1-3; V gene: TRBV10-3; CDR3 protein: CAISEWDSVSGNTIYF
J gene: TRBJ1-1; V gene: TRBV6-5; CDR3 protein: CASSYSVDRGTEAFF
J gene: TRBJ2-5; V gene: TRBV10-1; CDR3 protein: CASKASGRAGGDQETQYF
J gene: TRBJ1-1; V gene: TRBV6-5; CDR3 protein: CASGLPTAEAFF